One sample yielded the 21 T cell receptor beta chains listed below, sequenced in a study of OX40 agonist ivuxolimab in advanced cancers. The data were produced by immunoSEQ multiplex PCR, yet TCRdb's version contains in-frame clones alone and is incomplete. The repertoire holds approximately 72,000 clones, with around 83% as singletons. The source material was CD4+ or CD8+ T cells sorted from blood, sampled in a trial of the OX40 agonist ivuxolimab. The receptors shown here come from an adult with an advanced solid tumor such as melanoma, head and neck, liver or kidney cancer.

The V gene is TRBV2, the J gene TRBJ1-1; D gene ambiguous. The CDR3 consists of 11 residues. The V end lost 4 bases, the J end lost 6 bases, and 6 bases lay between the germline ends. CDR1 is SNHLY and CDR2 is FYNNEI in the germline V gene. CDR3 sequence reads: CASSVRAEAFF. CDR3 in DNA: TGTGCCAGCAGTGTAAGGGCTGAAGCTTTCTTT.

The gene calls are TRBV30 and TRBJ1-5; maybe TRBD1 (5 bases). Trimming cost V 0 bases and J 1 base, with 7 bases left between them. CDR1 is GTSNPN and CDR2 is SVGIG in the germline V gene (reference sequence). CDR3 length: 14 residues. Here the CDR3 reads CAWSVSGSNQPQHF. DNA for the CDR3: TGTGCCTGGAGTGTATCAGGGAGCAATCAGCCCCAGCATTTT. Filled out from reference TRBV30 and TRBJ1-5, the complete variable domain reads SQTIHQWPATLVQPVGSPLSLECTVEGTSNPNLYWYRQAAGRGLQLLFYSVGIGQISSEVPQNLSASRPQDRQFILSSKKLLLSDSGFYLCAWSVSGSNQPQHFGDGTRLSIL.

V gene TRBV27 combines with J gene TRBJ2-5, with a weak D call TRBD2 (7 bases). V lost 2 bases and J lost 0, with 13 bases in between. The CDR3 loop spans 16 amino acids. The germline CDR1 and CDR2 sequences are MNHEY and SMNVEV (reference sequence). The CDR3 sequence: CASSLNPGGYQETQYF. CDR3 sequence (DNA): TGTGCCAGCAGTTTAAATCCGGGGGGCTACCAAGAGACCCAGTACTTC.

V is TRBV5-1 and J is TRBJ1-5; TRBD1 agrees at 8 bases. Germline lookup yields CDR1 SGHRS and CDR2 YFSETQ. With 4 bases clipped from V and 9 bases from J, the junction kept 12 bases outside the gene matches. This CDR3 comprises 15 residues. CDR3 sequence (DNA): TGCGCCAGCAGCCCCGAGCCGACAGGGACAGGGCCCCAGCATTTT. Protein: CASSPEPTGTGPQHF.

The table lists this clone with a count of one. CDR3 loop: CASRLALGYGSAAMDEQYF. In nucleotides, the CDR3 is TGTGCAAGTCGCTTAGCCCTGGGGTACGGTAGCGCAGCCATGGACGAGCAGTACTTC. The chain employs TRBV12-2 and TRBJ2-7; the DNA was not used to check the table's D call, TRBD2. TRBV12-2 is an annotated pseudogene. This CDR3 comprises 19 residues.

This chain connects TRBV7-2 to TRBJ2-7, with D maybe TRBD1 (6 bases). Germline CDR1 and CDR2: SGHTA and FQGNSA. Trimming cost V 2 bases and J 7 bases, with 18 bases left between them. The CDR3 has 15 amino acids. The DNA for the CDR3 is TGTGCCAGCAGCTTAAACTCCAGGGGTGTGAAAGAGCAGTACTTC. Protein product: CASSLNSRGVKEQYF.

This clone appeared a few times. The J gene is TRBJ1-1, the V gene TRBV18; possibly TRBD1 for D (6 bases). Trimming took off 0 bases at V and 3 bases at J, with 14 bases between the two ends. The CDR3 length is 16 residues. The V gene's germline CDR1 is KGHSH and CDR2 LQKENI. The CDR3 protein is CASSPPSQGLDTEAFF. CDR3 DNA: TGTGCCAGCTCACCACCGTCTCAGGGGTTGGACACTGAAGCTTTCTTT.

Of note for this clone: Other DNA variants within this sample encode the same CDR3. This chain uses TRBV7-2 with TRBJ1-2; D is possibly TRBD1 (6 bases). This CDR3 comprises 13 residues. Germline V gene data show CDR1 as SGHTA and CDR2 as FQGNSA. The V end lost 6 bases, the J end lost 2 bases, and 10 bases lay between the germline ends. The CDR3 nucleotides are TGTGCCAGCAGTAGTACAGGGAACTATGGCTACACCTTC. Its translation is CASSSTGNYGYTF.

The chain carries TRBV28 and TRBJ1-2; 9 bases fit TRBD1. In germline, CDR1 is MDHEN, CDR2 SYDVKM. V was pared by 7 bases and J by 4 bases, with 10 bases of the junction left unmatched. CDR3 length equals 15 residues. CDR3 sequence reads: CASITLGQGGYGYTF. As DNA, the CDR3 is TGTGCCAGCATCACCCTGGGACAGGGAGGCTATGGCTACACCTTC.

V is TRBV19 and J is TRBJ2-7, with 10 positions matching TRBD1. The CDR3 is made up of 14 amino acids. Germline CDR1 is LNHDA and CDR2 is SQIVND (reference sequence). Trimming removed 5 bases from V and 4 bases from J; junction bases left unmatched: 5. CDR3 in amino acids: CASSHRDRGYEQYF. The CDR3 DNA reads TGTGCCAGTAGTCACCGGGACAGGGGATACGAGCAGTACTTC.

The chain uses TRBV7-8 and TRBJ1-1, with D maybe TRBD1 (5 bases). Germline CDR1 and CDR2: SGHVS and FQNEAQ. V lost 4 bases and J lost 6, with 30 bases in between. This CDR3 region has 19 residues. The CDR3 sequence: CASSSRRVGGDRWGAEAFF. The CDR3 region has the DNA TGTGCCAGCAGCTCCCGCCGTGTGGGAGGGGACCGATGGGGGGCTGAAGCTTTCTTT.

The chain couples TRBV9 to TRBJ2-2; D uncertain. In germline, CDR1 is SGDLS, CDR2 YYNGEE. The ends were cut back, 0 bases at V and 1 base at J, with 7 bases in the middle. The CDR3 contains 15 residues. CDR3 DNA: TGTGCCAGCAGCGTAGAGACTTTGAACACCGGGGAGCTGTTTTTT. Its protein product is CASSVETLNTGELFF.

In DNA, the CDR3 is TGCGCCAGCAGCTCCCGGGCTACAGCCAACACAGATACGCAGTATTTT. Its translation is CASSSRATANTDTQYF. V is TRBV5-1 and J is TRBJ2-3; D uncertain. Germline V CDR1 and CDR2: SGHRS, YFSETQ. The V gene lost 3 bases and the J gene lost 2 bases, with 16 bases spanning the gap. The CDR3 loop spans 16 amino acids.

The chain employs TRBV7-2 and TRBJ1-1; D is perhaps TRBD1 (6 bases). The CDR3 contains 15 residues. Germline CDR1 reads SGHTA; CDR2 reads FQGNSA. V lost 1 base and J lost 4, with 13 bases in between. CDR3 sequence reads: CASSLEIGQFTEAFF. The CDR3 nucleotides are TGTGCCAGCAGCTTAGAGATAGGACAGTTCACTGAAGCTTTCTTT.

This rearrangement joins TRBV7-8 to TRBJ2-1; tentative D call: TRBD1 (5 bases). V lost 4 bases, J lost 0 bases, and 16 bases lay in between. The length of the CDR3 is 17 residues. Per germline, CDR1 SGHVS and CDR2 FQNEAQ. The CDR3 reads CASSSSSGASSYNEQFF. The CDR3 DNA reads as TGTGCCAGCAGCTCCAGTTCTGGGGCTAGCTCCTACAATGAGCAGTTCTTC.

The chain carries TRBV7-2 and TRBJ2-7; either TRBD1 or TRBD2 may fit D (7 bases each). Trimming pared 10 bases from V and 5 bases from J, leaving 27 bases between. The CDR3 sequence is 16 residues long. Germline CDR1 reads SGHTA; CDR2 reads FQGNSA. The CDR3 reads CATELNRQGGYNEQYF. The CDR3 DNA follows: TGTGCCACTGAGCTTAATCGTCAGGGGGGGTATAACGAGCAGTACTTC.

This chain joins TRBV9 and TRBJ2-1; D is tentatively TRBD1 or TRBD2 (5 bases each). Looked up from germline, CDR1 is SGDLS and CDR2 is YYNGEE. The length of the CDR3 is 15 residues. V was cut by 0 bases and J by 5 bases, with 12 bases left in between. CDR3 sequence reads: CASSVGGTTNNEQFF. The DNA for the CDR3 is TGTGCCAGCAGCGTAGGTGGGACCACCAACAATGAGCAGTTCTTC.

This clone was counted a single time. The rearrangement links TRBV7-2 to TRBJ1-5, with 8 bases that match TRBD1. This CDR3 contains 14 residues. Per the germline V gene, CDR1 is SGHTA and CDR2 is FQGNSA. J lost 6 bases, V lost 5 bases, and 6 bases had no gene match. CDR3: CASSPTDRGQPQHF. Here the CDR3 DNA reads TGTGCCAGCAGCCCTACCGACAGGGGTCAGCCCCAGCATTTT.

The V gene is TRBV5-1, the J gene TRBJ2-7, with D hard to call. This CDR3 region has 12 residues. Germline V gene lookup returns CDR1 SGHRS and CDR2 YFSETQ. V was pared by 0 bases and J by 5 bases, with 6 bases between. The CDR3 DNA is TGCGCCAGCAGCTTGGGTTTCGACGAGCAGTACTTC. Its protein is CASSLGFDEQYF.

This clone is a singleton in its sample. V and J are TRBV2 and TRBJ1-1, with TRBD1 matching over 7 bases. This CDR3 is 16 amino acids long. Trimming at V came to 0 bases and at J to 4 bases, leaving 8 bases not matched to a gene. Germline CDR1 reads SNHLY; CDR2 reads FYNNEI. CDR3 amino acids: CASSEALGGPSTEAFF. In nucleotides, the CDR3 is TGTGCCAGCAGTGAAGCACTAGGGGGCCCCTCCACTGAAGCTTTCTTT. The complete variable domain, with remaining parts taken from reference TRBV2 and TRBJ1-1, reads EPEVTQTPSHQVTQMGQEVILRCVPISNHLYFYWYRQILGQKVEFLVSFYNNEISEKSEIFDDQFSVERPDGSNFTLKIRSTKLEDSAMYFCASSEALGGPSTEAFFGQGTRLTVV.

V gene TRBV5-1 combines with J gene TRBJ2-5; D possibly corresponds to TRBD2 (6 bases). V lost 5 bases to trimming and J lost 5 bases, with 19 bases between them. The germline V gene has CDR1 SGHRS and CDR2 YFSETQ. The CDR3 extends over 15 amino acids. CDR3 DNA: TGCGCCAGCAGTACACTAGCAGGGAAGGACGAGACCCAGTACTTC. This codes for CASSTLAGKDETQYF.